These 8 T cell receptor beta chains were sequenced from one sample in a study of cytomegalovirus exposure and HLA in healthy donors. Vbeta (60) and Jbeta (13) primers were used in the PCR. The assay was immunoSEQ multiplex PCR, and TCRdb's table has in-frame clones only and misses some. The data contain about 200,000 clones, roughly 80% of them singletons. The sequenced sample consisted of PBMCs. These receptors originate from a man aged 45 to 65 in good health and CMV-seronegative.

The chain uses TRBV5-1 and TRBJ2-1, with 8 bases aligning to TRBD1. Germline CDR1 is SGHRS and CDR2 is YFSETQ. The CDR3 covers 16 residues. V shed 1 base, J shed 6 bases, and the junction held 9 bases outside the gene matches. DNA for the CDR3: TGCGCCAGCAGCTTGCTTAGGACAGGGTTCGGCAATGAGCAGTTCTTC. Residues: CASSLLRTGFGNEQFF.

The chain uses TRBV18 and TRBJ2-7; a weak D match, TRBD2 (5 bases). This CDR3 contains 15 residues. CDR1 is KGHSH and CDR2 is LQKENI in the germline V gene. Trimming pared 4 bases from V and 3 bases from J, leaving 16 bases between. The CDR3 sequence: CASSRIGGTLYEQYF. The CDR3 DNA sequence: TGTGCCAGCTCACGTATAGGAGGAACCCTCTACGAGCAGTACTTC. Full variable domain (outside the CDR3, taken from reference TRBV18 and TRBJ2-7): NAGVMQNPRHLVRRRGQEARLRCSPMKGHSHVYWYRQLPEEGLKFMVYLQKENIIDESGMPKERFSAEFPKEGPSILRIQQVVRGDSAAYFCASSRIGGTLYEQYFGPGTRLTVT.

The chain employs TRBV7-9 and TRBJ2-2; D gene unclear. V was trimmed by 6 bases and J by 3 bases, leaving 14 bases between them. There are 15 residues in the CDR3. Germline lookup yields CDR1 SEHNR and CDR2 FQNEAQ (reference sequence). The CDR3 DNA follows: TGTGCCAGCAGGGAAGAGACTGGTCACACCGGGGAGCTGTTTTTT. Translated, it gives CASREETGHTGELFF.

The chain is built from TRBV27 and TRBJ2-1, with TRBD2 matching 7 bases. Losses at the gene ends were 6 bases for V and 1 base for J; bases not matched to a gene: 3. The V gene's germline CDR1 is MNHEY and CDR2 SMNVEV (reference sequence). The CDR3 runs to 14 residues. The CDR3 DNA is TGTGCCAGCAGGGGGAGGGTTTCCTACAATGAGCAGTTCTTC. This translates into CASRGRVSYNEQFF.

The chain employs TRBV4-1 and TRBJ2-7; maybe TRBD1 (5 bases). The CDR3 totals 14 residues. Germline V gene sequence: CDR1 MGHRA, CDR2 YSYEKL. Trimming shortened V by 3 bases and J by 2 bases, and 11 bases separated the two germline ends. The CDR3, as DNA: TGCGCCAGCAGCCACTACGGACAAGCCTACGAGCAGTACTTC. It is translated as CASSHYGQAYEQYF.

Here the CDR3 reads CASSFGQVDTELFF. For the CDR3, the DNA is TGTGCCAGCAGCTTTGGACAGGTGGACACGGAGCTGTTTTTT. The chain recombines TRBV7-6 with TRBJ2-2, with 7 bases identical to TRBD1. Germline trimming cut 3 bases from V and 10 bases from J; bases unmatched to any gene: 8. The CDR3 runs to 14 residues. Looked up from germline, CDR1 is SGHVS and CDR2 is FNYEAQ.

There are a few counts of this clone. The chain employs TRBV7-2 and TRBJ1-1; D ambiguous. The ends were cut back, 3 bases at V and 4 bases at J, with 6 bases in the middle. This CDR3 spans 12 amino acids. The germline V gene has CDR1 SGHTA and CDR2 FQGNSA. This chain's CDR3 is CASSFYGTEAFF. DNA of the CDR3: TGTGCCAGCAGCTTTTACGGCACTGAAGCTTTCTTT.

The chain joins TRBV5-1 to TRBJ2-3; tentative D call: TRBD2 (6 bases). The CDR3 runs 14 residues. Germline-derived CDR1 and CDR2 are SGHRS and YFSETQ. V was shortened by 4 bases and J by 2 bases, with 11 bases between the two germline ends. For the CDR3, the DNA is TGCGCCAGCAGCCGGGACTCCCTCACAGATACGCAGTATTTT. This encodes CASSRDSLTDTQYF.